Following are 18 T cell receptor beta chains from one sample sequenced in a study of tumor-infiltrating lymphocytes in localized non-small cell lung cancer. Here immunoSEQ multiplex PCR was the method, and the copy in TCRdb shows in-frame clones only, minus some. The sample includes about 21,000 clones, 80% of them seen just once. The sequenced material came from lung tumor tissue. All receptors come from a human donor with non-small cell lung cancer.

CDR3 protein: CASSRVGSSGAAVEGNEQFF. The CDR3 DNA is TGCGCCAGCAGCCGCGTCGGGTCTAGCGGGGCGGCCGTAGAGGGCAATGAGCAGTTCTTC. The V call is TRBV5-1, the J call TRBJ2-1; 9 nucleotides line up with TRBD2. Germline CDR1 is SGHRS and CDR2 is YFSETQ. V dropped 4 bases and J dropped 6; count of bases not matched to a gene: 23. The CDR3 is 20 amino acids.

The rearrangement joins TRBV30 to TRBJ2-5, with TRBD2 as a possible D gene (5 bases). CDR3 length equals 12 residues. V lost 3 bases, J lost 5 bases, and 10 bases lay in between. Germline lookup yields CDR1 GTSNPN and CDR2 SVGIG (reference sequence). The CDR3 region is CAWSGIHETQYF. The CDR3 nucleotides are TGTGCCTGGAGCGGGATTCACGAGACCCAGTACTTC.

The chain is built from TRBV7-2 and TRBJ2-7; 8 nucleotides match TRBD2. Germline V CDR1 and CDR2: SGHTA, FQGNSA. The CDR3 length is 13 residues. With V trimmed by 5 bases and J by 6 bases, 6 bases remained unmatched. CDR3 loop: CASSANGGGEQYF. CDR3 coding DNA: TGTGCCAGCAGCGCCAACGGGGGGGGCGAGCAGTACTTC.

The gene calls are TRBV30 and TRBJ2-7, with 9 bases matching TRBD1. V lost 7 bases and J lost 1; bases outside the gene matches: 5. CDR3 size: 13 residues. Germline CDR1 GTSNPN, CDR2 SVGIG (reference sequence). The CDR3 DNA sequence: TGTGCCTCGAGGGGGACAGGGTCCTACGAGCAGTACTTC. It codes for CASRGTGSYEQYF.

This clone was detected only once. The chain recombines TRBV18 with TRBJ1-2, with D unresolved. The V gene lost 2 bases and the J gene lost 6 bases, with 10 bases spanning the gap. Germline V lookup: CDR1 KGHSH, CDR2 LQKENI. The CDR3 totals 13 residues. CDR3: CASSPGFLDGYTF. In nucleotides, the CDR3 is TGTGCCAGCTCACCAGGCTTCCTAGATGGCTACACCTTC.

This clone was detected only a few times. The chain carries TRBV6-6 and TRBJ1-4; no reliable D call. The CDR3 is made up of 13 amino acids. Trimming left V 1 base short and J 8 bases short, with 8 bases between. Germline V gene data show CDR1 as MNHNY and CDR2 as SVGAGI (reference sequence). The CDR3 reads CASSYYSGEKLFF. For the CDR3, the DNA is TGTGCCAGCAGTTACTACAGTGGCGAAAAACTGTTTTTT.

The chain carries TRBV11-2 and TRBJ2-5; no definite D call. CDR3 length: 13 residues. Germline CDR1 is SGHAT and CDR2 is FQNNGV. V was clipped by 1 base and J by 10 bases, with 13 bases between them. In DNA, the CDR3 is TGTGCCAGCAGCTTAGGTGAAGAGAAGGTCCAGTACTTC. Its translation is CASSLGEEKVQYF.

This sequence joins TRBV29-1 and TRBJ2-5; a possible D gene is TRBD1 (5 bases). CDR1 and CDR2 (germline): SQVTM, ANQGSEA. Trimming stripped 7 bases from V and 5 bases from J, with 14 bases between. CDR3 length: 12 residues. CDR3 sequence (DNA): TGCAGCGCCCAACAGGTCGGGGAGACCCAGTACTTC. Its translation is CSAQQVGETQYF.

The DNA of the CDR3 is TGTGCCAGCAGCCACCCGTTTAGCGGGAGAGTAGATGAGCAGTTCTTC. As protein: CASSHPFSGRVDEQFF. The rearrangement joins TRBV7-9 to TRBJ2-1, with TRBD2 matching 9 bases. CDR1 and CDR2 from the germline V gene are SEHNR and FQNEAQ (reference sequence). The CDR3 loop spans 16 amino acids. V gave up 5 bases and J gave up 8 bases; unmatched junction bases: 13.

V is TRBV5-1 and J is TRBJ2-2; 10 bases are shared with TRBD1. The CDR3 is made up of 15 amino acids. Germline CDR1 and CDR2: SGHRS and YFSETQ. V trimming: 0 bases; J trimming: 7 bases; junction bases outside the gene matches: 3. Here the CDR3 reads CASSLEGQGIGELFF. The CDR3 DNA sequence: TGCGCCAGCAGCTTGGAGGGACAGGGGATCGGGGAGCTGTTTTTT.

The CDR3 spells CASSLGSSGRNEQFF. Here the CDR3 DNA reads TGTGCCAGCAGTTTAGGGTCTAGCGGGAGAAATGAGCAGTTCTTC. The chain joins TRBV27 to TRBJ2-1; 10 bases line up with TRBD2. In germline, CDR1 is MNHEY, CDR2 SMNVEV (reference sequence). Unmatched junction bases numbered 5, after V lost 2 bases and J lost 7 bases. The CDR3 is 15 amino acids.

The gene calls are TRBV11-2 and TRBJ1-1, with 7 bases lining up with TRBD1. Germline loops: CDR1 SGHAT, CDR2 FQNNGV. The CDR3 totals 20 residues. V trimming: 0 bases; J trimming: 0 bases; junction bases outside the gene matches: 16. The CDR3 DNA sequence: TGTGCCAGCAGCTTAGACCGGACAGGTCCTAGGAGGAGCATGAACACTGAAGCTTTCTTT. It translates to CASSLDRTGPRRSMNTEAFF.

V and J are TRBV7-8 and TRBJ2-7; TRBD2 is a possible D gene (5 bases). V was pared by 8 bases and J by 7 bases, with 15 bases between. Germline V gene data show CDR1 as SGHVS and CDR2 as FQNEAQ. This CDR3 has 12 amino acids. Here the CDR3 reads CASQETTGEQYF. Here the CDR3 DNA reads TGTGCCAGCCAGGAGACTACCGGGGAGCAGTACTTC.

This clone was recorded a few times. The CDR3 nucleotides are TGTGCCAGCAGCTTAGGAAGTCAAGAGACCCAGTACTTC. Translated, it gives CASSLGSQETQYF. The gene calls are TRBV11-3 and TRBJ2-5; no definite D call. Looked up from germline, CDR1 is SGHNT and CDR2 is YENEEA. The CDR3 consists of 13 residues. V lost 1 base to trimming and J lost 2 bases, with 5 bases between them.

This clone has a handful of counts. The chain is built from TRBV11-3 and TRBJ1-1; 8 bases fit TRBD1. The germline CDR1 and CDR2 sequences are SGHNT and YENEEA. This CDR3 comprises 14 residues. V lost 5 bases and J lost 4; bases outside the gene matches: 6. The CDR3 here is CASSPGQGSTEAFF. The DNA of the CDR3 is TGTGCCAGCAGCCCAGGACAGGGCAGCACTGAAGCTTTCTTT. Full variable domain (rest looked up from reference TRBV11-3 and TRBJ1-1): EAGVVQSPRYKIIEKKQPVAFWCNPISGHNTLYWYLQNLGQGPELLIRYENEEAVDDSQLPKDRFSAERLKGVDSTLKIQPAELGDSAVYLCASSPGQGSTEAFFGQGTRLTVV.

This clone was recorded once. The chain links TRBV7-2 to TRBJ2-7; D gene unclear. The CDR3 runs to 16 residues. V lost 5 bases and J 0 bases, leaving 17 bases between the germline ends. CDR1 SGHTA and CDR2 FQGNSA come from the germline V gene. The CDR3 spells CASSDTGPPSSYEQYF. CDR3 DNA sequence: TGTGCCAGCAGCGACACCGGGCCCCCCAGCTCCTACGAGCAGTACTTC.

V and J are TRBV30 and TRBJ2-3; D gene ambiguous. The V gene's germline CDR1 is GTSNPN and CDR2 SVGIG (reference sequence). The CDR3 extends over 11 amino acids. V shed 4 bases and J shed 0 bases, with 2 bases lying between them. The chain's CDR3 is CAWISTDTQYF. CDR3 nucleotide sequence: TGTGCCTGGATCAGCACAGATACGCAGTATTTT.

V is TRBV27 and J is TRBJ1-2; 8 bases map to TRBD1. There are 14 residues in the CDR3. From germline, CDR1 is MNHEY and CDR2 SMNVEV (reference sequence). Trimming cost V 0 bases and J 6 bases; bases outside gene matches: 3. The CDR3 loop reads CASSLSSGGDGYTF. As DNA, the CDR3 is TGTGCCAGCAGTTTATCTTCAGGGGGCGATGGCTACACCTTC.